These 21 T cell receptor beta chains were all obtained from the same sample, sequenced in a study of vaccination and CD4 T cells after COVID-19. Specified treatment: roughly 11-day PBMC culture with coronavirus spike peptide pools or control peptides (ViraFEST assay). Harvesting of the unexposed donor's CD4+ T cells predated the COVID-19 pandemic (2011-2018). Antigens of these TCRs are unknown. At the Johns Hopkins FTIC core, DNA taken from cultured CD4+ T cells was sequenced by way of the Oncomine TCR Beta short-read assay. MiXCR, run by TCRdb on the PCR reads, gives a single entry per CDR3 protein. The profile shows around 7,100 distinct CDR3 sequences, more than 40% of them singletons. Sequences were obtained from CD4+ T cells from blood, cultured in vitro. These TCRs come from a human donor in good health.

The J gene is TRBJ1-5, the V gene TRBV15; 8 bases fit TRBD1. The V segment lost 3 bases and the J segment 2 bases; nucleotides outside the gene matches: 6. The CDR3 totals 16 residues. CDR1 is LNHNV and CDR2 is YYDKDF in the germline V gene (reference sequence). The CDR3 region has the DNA TGTGCCACCAGCAGCCCAGGGGGCGCGGGCAATCAGCCCCAGCATTTT. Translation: CATSSPGGAGNQPQHF.

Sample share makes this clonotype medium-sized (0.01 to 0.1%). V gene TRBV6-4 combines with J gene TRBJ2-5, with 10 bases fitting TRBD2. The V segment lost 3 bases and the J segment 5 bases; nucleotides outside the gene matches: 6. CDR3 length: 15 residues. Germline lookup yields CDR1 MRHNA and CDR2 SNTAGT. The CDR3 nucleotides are TGTGCCAGCAGTGAGCTAGCGGGAGCGGCTGAGACCCAGTACTTC. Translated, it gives CASSELAGAAETQYF.

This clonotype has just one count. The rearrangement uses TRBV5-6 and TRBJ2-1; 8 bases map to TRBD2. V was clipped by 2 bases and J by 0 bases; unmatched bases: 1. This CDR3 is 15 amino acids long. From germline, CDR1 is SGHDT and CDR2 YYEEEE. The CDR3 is CASSLRGGSYNEQFF. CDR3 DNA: TGTGCCAGCAGCTTACGGGGGGGCTCCTACAATGAGCAGTTCTTC.

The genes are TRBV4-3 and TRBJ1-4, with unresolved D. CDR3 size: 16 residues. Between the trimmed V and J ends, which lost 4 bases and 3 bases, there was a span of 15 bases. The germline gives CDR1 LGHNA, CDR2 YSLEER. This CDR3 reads CASSLRPTGANEKLFF. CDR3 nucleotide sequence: TGCGCCAGCAGCCTCAGGCCCACTGGGGCTAATGAAAAACTGTTTTTT.

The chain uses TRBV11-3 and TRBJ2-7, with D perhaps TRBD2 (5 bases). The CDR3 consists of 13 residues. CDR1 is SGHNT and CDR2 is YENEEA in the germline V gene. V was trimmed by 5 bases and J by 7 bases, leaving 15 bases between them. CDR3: CASSPFLGEEQYF. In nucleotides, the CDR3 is TGTGCCAGCAGCCCATTCCTGGGAGAGGAGCAGTACTTC.

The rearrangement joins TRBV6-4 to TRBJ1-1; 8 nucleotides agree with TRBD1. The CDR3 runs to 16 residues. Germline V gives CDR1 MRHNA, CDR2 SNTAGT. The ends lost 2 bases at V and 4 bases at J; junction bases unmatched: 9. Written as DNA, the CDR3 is TGTGCCAGCAGTGACCCGGAGGGCAGGGGGCCCACTGAAGCTTTCTTT. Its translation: CASSDPEGRGPTEAFF.

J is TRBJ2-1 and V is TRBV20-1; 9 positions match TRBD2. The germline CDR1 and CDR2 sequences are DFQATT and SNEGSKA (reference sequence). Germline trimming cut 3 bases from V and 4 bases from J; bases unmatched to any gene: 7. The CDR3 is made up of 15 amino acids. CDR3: CSASPSGGFYNEQFF. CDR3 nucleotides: TGCAGTGCTAGCCCCAGCGGGGGGTTTTACAATGAGCAGTTCTTC.

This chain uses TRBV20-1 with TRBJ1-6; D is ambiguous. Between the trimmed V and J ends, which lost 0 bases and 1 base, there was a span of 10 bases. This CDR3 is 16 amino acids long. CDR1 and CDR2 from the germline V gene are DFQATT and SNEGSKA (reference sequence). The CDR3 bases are TGCAGTGCTAGAGACTCCAGCGAGTCCTATAATTCACCCCTCCACTTT. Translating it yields CSARDSSESYNSPLHF.

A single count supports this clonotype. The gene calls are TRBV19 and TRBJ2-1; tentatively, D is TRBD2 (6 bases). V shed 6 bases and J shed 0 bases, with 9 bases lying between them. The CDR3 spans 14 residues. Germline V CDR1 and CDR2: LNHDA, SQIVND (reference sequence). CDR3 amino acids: CASREGSSYNEQFF. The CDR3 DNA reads TGTGCCAGTAGGGAGGGAAGCTCCTACAATGAGCAGTTCTTC.

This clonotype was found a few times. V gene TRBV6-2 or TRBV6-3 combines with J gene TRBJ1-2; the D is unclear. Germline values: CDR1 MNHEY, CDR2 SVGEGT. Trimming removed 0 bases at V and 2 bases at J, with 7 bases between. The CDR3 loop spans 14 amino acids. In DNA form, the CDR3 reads TGTGCCAGCAGTTACTCGGGCAGAAACTATGGCTACACCTTC. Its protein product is CASSYSGRNYGYTF.

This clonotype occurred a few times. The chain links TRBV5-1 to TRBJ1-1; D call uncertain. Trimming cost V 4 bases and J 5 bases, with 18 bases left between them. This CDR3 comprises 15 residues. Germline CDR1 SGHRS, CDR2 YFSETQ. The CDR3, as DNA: TGCGCCAGCAGCGCGGGATCGTTGGGGAGGACTGAAGCTTTCTTT. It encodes CASSAGSLGRTEAFF.

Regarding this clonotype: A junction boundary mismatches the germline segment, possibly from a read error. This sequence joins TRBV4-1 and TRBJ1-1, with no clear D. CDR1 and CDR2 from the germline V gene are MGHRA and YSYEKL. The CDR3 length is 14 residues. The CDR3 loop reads CASSQEQWNTEAFF. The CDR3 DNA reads TGCGCCAGCAGTCAAGAACAATGGAACACTGAAGCTTTCTTT.

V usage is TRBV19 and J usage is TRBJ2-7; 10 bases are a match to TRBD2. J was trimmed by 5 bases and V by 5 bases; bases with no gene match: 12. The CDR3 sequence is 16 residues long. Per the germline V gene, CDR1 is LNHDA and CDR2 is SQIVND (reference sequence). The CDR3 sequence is CASSPRGAGGPHEQYF. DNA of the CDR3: TGTGCCAGTAGTCCTCGAGGAGCGGGGGGGCCCCACGAGCAGTACTTC.

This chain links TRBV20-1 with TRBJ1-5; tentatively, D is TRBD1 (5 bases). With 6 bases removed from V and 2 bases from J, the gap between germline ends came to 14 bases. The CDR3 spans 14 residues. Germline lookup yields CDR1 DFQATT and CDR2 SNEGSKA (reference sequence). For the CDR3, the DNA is TGCAGTGCACAGGCCCCTCTAGGCAATCAGCCCCAGCATTTT. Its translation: CSAQAPLGNQPQHF.

CDR3 sequence reads: CASSLTSGVNTEAFF. CDR3 bases: TGTGCCAGCAGCCTTACATCAGGGGTGAACACTGAAGCTTTCTTT. This chain uses TRBV28 with TRBJ1-1; the D gene is possibly TRBD1 (6 bases). Germline lookup yields CDR1 MDHEN and CDR2 SYDVKM. The CDR3 runs 15 residues. The V end was cut by 6 bases, the J end by 0 bases, with 14 bases between.

The CDR3 spells CASSLAGVSGNEQFF. Here the CDR3 DNA reads TGTGCCAGCAGTTTAGCGGGAGTGAGTGGCAATGAGCAGTTCTTC. The V call is TRBV12-3 or TRBV12-4, the J call TRBJ2-1; possible D gene TRBD2, 5 bases. This CDR3 has 15 residues. Trimming removed 0 bases at V and 6 bases at J, with 12 bases between.

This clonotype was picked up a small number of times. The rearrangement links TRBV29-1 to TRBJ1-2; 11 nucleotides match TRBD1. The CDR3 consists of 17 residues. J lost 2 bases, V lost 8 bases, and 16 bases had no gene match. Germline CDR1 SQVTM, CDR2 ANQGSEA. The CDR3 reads CSIGVPGQGGGNYGYTF. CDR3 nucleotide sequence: TGCAGCATCGGAGTCCCGGGACAGGGGGGTGGGAACTATGGCTACACCTTC. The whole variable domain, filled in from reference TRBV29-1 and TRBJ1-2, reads SAVISQKPSRDICQRGTSLTIQCQVDSQVTMMFWYRQQPGQSLTLIATANQGSEATYESGFVIDKFPISRPNLTFSTLTVSNMSPEDSSIYLCSIGVPGQGGGNYGYTFGSGTRLTVV.

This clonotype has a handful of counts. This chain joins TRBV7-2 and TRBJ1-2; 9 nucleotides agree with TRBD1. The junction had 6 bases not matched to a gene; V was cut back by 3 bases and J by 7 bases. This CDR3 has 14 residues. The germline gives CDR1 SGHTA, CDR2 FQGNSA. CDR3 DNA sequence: TGTGCCAGCAGCTTGGACAGGGGTGAGGGTGGCTACACCTTC. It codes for CASSLDRGEGGYTF.

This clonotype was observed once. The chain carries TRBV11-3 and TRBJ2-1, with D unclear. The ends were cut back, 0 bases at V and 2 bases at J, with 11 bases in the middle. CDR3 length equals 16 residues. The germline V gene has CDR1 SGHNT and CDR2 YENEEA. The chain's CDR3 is CASSLDSRRAYNEQFF. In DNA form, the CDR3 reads TGTGCCAGCAGCTTAGATTCCCGACGGGCCTACAATGAGCAGTTCTTC.

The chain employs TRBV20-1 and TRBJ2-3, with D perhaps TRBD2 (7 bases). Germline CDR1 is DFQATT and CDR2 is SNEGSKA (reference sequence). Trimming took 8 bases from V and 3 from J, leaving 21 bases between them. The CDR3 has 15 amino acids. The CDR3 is CSSSGVAGKTDTQYF. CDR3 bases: TGCAGTTCCTCAGGGGTAGCGGGTAAGACAGATACGCAGTATTTT.

Written as DNA, the CDR3 is TGTGCCAGCACCAAAGACGCATTCGGAAACTACGAGCAGTACTTC. Amino acids: CASTKDAFGNYEQYF. J is TRBJ2-7 and V is TRBV6-1; D call uncertain. The CDR3 totals 15 residues. The germline V and J ends were trimmed by 7 bases and 3 bases, with 19 bases remaining between them. From germline, CDR1 is MNHNS and CDR2 SASEGT.